This TCR beta chain stems from a study of blood T cell repertoires in COVID-19. In germline, CDR1 is SGHRS, CDR2 YFSETQ. The CDR3 runs to 16 residues. Trimming shortened V by 0 bases and J by 6 bases, and 16 bases separated the two germline ends. Generated by immunoSEQ multiplex PCR, the TCRdb table keeps only in-frame clones and is missing some. The sample records 150,000 or so clones, around 89% being singletons. It was during active infection that Seattle patients were enrolled and then longitudinally followed. The rearrangement uses TRBV5-1 and TRBJ2-1; D might be TRBD1 (6 bases). Sequenced input: peripheral blood. This receptor was identified in a man between 60 and 75 years old with COVID-19, enrolled during active disease. The CDR3 coding sequence is TGCGCCAGCAGCTTGGTGCCAGGGGATTTGTCCAATGAGCAGTTCTTC. Protein: CASSLVPGDLSNEQFF. The whole variable domain, filled in from reference TRBV5-1 and TRBJ2-1, reads KAGVTQTPRYLIKTRGQQVTLSCSPISGHRSVSWYQQTPGQGLQFLFEYFSETQRNKGNFPGRFSGRQFSNSRSEMNVSTLELGDSALYLCASSLVPGDLSNEQFFGPGTRLTVL.